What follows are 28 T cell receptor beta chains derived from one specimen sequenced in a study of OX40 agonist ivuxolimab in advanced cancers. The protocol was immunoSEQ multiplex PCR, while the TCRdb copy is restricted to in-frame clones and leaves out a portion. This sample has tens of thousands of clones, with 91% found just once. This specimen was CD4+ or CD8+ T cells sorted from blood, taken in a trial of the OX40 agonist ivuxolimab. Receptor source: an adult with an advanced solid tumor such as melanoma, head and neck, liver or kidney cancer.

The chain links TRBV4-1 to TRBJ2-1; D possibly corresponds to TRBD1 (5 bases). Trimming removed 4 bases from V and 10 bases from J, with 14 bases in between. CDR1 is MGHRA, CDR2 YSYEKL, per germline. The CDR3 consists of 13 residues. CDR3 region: CASSLNAGIEQFF. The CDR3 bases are TGCGCCAGCAGCCTAAATGCAGGGATCGAGCAGTTCTTC.

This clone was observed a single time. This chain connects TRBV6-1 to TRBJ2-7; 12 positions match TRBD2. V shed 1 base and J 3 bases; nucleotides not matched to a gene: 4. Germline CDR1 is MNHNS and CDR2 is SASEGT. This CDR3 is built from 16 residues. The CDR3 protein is CASSEGILAGGYEQYV. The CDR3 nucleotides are TGTGCCAGCAGTGAAGGGATACTAGCGGGAGGCTACGAGCAGTACGTC.

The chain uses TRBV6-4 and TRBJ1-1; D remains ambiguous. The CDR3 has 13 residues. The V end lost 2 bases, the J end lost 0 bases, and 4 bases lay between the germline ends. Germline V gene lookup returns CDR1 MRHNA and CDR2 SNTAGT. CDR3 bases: TGTGCCAGCAGTGACGCGATGAACACTGAAGCTTTCTTT. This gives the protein CASSDAMNTEAFF.

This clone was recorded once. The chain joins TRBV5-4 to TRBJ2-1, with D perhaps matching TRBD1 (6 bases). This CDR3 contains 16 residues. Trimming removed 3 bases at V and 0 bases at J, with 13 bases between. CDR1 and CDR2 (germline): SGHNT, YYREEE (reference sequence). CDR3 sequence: CASSSPDSSSYNEQFF. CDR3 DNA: TGTGCCAGCAGCTCCCCGGACAGCTCCTCCTACAATGAGCAGTTCTTC.

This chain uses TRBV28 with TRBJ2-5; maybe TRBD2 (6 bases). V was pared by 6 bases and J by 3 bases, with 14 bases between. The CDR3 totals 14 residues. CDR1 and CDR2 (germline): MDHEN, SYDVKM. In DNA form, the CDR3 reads TGTGCCAGCAGCCGAGCGGGTGAAGAAGAGACCCAGTACTTC. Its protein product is CASSRAGEEETQYF.

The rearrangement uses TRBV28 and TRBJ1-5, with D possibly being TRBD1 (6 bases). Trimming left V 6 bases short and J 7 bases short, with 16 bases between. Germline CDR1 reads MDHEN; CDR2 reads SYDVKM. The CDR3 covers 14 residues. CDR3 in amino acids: CASRLRGSGQPQHF. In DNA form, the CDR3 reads TGTGCCAGCAGATTAAGGGGGTCGGGGCAGCCCCAGCATTTT.

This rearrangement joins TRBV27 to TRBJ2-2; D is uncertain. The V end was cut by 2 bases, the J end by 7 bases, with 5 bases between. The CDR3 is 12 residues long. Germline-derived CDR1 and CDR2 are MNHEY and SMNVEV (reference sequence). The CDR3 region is CASSLVGGELFF. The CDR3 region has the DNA TGTGCCAGCAGTTTAGTGGGCGGGGAGCTGTTTTTT.

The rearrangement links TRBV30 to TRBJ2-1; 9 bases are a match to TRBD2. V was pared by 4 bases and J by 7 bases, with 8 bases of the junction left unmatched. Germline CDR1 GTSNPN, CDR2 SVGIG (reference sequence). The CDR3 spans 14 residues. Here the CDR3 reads CAWNSGGVGNEQFF. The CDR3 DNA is TGTGCCTGGAATAGCGGGGGAGTAGGAAATGAGCAGTTCTTC.

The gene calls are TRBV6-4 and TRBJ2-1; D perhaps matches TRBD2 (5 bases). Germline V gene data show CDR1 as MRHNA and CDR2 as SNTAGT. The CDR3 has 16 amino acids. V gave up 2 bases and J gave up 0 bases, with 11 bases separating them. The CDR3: CASSDSSGSSYNEQFF. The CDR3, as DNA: TGTGCCAGCAGTGACAGCAGCGGCAGCTCCTACAATGAGCAGTTCTTC.

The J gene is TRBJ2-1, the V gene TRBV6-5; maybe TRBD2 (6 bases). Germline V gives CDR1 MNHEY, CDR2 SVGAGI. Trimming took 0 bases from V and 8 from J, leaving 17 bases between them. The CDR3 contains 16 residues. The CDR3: CASSYSSGVFLDEQFF. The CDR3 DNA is TGTGCCAGCAGTTACTCGTCGGGAGTATTTTTGGATGAGCAGTTCTTC.

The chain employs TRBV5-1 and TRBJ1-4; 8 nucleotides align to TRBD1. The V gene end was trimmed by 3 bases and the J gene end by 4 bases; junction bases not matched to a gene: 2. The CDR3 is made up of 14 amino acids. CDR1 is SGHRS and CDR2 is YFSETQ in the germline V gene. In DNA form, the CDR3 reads TGCGCCAGCAGCTCAGGGGGCTTTAATGAAAAACTGTTTTTT. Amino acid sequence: CASSSGGFNEKLFF.

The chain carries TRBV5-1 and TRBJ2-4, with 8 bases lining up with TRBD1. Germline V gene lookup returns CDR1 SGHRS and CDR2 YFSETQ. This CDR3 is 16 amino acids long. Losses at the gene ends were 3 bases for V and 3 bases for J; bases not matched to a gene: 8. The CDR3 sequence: CASSSGDRRDKNIQYF. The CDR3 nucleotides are TGCGCCAGCAGCTCAGGGGACAGGCGGGACAAAAACATTCAGTACTTC. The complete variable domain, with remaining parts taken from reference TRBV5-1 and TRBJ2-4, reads KAGVTQTPRYLIKTRGQQVTLSCSPISGHRSVSWYQQTPGQGLQFLFEYFSETQRNKGNFPGRFSGRQFSNSRSEMNVSTLELGDSALYLCASSSGDRRDKNIQYFGAGTRLSVL.

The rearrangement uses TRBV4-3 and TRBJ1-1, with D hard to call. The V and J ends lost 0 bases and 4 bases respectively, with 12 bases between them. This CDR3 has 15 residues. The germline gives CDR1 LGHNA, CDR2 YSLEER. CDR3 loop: CASSQDLSRLTEAFF. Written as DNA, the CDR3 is TGCGCCAGCAGCCAAGATCTCTCCAGGCTCACTGAAGCTTTCTTT.

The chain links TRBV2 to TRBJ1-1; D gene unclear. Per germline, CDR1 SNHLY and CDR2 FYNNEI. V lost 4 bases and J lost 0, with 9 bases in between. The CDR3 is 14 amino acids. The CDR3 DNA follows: TGTGCCAGCAGTGGTGTTACCATGAACACTGAAGCTTTCTTT. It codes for CASSGVTMNTEAFF.

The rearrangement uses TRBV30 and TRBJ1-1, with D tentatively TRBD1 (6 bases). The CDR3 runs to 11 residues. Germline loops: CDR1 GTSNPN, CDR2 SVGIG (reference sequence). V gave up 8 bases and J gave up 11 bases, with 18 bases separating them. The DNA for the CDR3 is TGTGCCGGTTATGACAGGTTAGGGGCTTTCTTT. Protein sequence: CAGYDRLGAFF.

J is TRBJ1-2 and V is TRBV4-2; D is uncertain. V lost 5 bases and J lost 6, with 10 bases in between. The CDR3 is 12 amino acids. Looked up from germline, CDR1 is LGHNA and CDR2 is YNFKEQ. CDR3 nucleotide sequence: TGTGCCAGCAGCTCGGGAGTTAATGGCTACACCTTC. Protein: CASSSGVNGYTF.

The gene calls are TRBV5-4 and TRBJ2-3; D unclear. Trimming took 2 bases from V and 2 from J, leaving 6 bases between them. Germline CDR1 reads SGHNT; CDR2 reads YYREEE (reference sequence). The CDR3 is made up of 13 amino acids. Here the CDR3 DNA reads TGTGCCAGCAGCTTTTGGGACACAGATACGCAGTATTTT. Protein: CASSFWDTDTQYF. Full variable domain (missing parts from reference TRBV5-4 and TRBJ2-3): ETGVTQSPTHLIKTRGQQVTLRCSSQSGHNTVSWYQQALGQGPQFIFQYYREEENGRGNFPPRFSGLQFPNYSSELNVNALELDDSALYLCASSFWDTDTQYFGPGTRLTVL.

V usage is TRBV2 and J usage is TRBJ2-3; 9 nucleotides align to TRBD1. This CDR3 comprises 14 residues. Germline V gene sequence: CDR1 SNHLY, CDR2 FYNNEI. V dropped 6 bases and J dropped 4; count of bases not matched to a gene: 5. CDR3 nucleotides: TGTGCCAGCAGGCAGGGACAGGGTGCAGATACGCAGTATTTT. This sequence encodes CASRQGQGADTQYF.

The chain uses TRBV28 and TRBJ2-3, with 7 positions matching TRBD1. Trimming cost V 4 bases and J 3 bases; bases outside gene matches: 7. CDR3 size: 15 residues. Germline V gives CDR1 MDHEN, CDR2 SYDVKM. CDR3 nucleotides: TGTGCCAGCAGTTCGGGACAGCTCCGGACAGATACGCAGTATTTT. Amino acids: CASSSGQLRTDTQYF.

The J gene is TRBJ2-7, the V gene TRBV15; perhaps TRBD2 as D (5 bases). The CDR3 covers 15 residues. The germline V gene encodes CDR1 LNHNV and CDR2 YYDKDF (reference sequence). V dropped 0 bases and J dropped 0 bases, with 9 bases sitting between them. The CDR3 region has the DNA TGTGCCACCAGCAGAGAGTATGGGAGCTCCTACGAGCAGTACGTC. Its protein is CATSREYGSSYEQYV.

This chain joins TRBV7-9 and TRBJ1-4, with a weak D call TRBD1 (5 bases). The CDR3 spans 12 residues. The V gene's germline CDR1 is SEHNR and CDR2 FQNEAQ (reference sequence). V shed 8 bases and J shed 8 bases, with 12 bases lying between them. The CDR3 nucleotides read TGTGCCAGCCGGAGGGACGCCGAAAAACTGTTTTTT. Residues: CASRRDAEKLFF.

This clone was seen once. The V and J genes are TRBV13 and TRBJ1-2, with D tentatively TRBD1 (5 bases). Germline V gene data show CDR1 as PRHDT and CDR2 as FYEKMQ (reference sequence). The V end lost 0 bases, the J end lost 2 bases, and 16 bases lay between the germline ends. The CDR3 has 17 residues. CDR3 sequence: CASSLGGLRGSNYGYTF. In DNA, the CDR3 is TGTGCCAGCAGCTTAGGGGGACTTCGGGGGTCGAACTATGGCTACACCTTC.

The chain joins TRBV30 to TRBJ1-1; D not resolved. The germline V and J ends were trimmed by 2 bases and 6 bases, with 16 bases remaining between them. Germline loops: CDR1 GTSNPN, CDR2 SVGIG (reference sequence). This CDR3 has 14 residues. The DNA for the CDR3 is TGTGCCTGGAGTCACGCGTGGGGTGCTTCTGAAGCTTTCTTT. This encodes CAWSHAWGASEAFF. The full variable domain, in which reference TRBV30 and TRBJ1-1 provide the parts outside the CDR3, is SQTIHQWPATLVQPVGSPLSLECTVEGTSNPNLYWYRQAAGRGLQLLFYSVGIGQISSEVPQNLSASRPQDRQFILSSKKLLLSDSGFYLCAWSHAWGASEAFFGQGTRLTVV.

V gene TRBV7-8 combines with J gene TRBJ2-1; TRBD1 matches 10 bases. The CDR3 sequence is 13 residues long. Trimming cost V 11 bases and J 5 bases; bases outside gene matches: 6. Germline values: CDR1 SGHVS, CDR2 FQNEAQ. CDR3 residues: CAGSGTGDNEQFF. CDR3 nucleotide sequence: TGTGCCGGCTCCGGGACAGGGGACAATGAGCAGTTCTTC.

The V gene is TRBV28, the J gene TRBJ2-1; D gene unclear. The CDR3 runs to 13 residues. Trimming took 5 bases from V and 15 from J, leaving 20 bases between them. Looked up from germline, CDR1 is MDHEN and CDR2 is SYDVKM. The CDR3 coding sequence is TGTGCCAGCAGTCTTGGCCCCTCGATCGAATGGTTCTTC. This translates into CASSLGPSIEWFF.

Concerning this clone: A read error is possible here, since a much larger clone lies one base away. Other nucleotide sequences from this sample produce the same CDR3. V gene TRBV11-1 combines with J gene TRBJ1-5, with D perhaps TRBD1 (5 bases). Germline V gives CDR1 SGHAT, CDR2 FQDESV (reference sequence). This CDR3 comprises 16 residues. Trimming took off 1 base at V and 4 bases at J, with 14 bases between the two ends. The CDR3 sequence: CASSLVRVDSNQPQHF. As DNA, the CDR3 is TGTGCCAGCAGCTTAGTCAGGGTGGATAGTAATCAGCCCCAGCATTTT.

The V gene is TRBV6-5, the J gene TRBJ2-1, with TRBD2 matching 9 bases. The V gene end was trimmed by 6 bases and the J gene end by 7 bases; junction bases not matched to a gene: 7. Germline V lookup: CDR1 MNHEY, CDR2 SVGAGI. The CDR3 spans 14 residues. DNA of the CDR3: TGTGCCAGCAGGACTAGCGGCCTCACAAATGAGCAGTTCTTC. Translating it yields CASRTSGLTNEQFF.

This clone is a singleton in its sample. For the CDR3, the DNA is TGTGCCAGCAGTGACGGGACAGGCGTCCAAGAGACCCAGTACTTC. Translated, it gives CASSDGTGVQETQYF. The rearrangement links TRBV6-1 to TRBJ2-5, with 8 positions matching TRBD1. V lost 3 bases, J lost 1 base, and 4 bases stayed unmatched. Per the germline V gene, CDR1 is MNHNS and CDR2 is SASEGT. The CDR3 has 15 residues.